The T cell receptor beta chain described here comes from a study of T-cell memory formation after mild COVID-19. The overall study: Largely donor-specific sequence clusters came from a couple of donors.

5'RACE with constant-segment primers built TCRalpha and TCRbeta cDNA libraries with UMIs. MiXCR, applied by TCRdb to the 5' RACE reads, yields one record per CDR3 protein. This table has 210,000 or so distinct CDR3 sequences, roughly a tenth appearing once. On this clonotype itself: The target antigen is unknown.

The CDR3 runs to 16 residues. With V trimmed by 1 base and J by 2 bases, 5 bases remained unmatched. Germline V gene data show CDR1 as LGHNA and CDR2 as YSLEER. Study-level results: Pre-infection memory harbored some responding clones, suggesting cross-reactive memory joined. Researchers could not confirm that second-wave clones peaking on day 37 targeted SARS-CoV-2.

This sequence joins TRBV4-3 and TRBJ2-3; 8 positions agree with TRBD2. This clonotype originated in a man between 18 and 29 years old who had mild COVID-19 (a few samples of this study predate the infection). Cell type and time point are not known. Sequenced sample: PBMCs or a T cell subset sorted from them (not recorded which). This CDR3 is CASSQAGGLVTDTQYF. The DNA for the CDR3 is TGCGCCAGCAGCCAAGCGGGGGGGCTTGTCACAGATACGCAGTATTTT.